This entry is about one T cell receptor (beta chain). The antigen remains unidentified. Assay used: immunoSEQ multiplex PCR; TCRdb lists only in-frame clones, some missing. This sample yields under 30,000 clones, of which roughly 87% are seen a single time; more than 2% belongs to the top ten. Each patient relapsed following autologous stem cell transplantation, and prior brentuximab vedotin exposure differed. The CD4+ T cells used were purified from thawed PBMCs through magnetic negative selection. This entry belongs to a study of PD-1 blockade in classical Hodgkin lymphoma. Overall study results and limits: Reported baseline diversity: healthy donors highest, relapsed/refractory patients lowest. Complete responders' baseline diversity resembled that of newly diagnosed patients. By C4D1, CD4+ diversity increased significantly, especially in complete responders.

The CDR3 runs to 14 residues. Per the germline V gene, CDR1 is MNHEY and CDR2 is SVGAGI. The junction had 4 bases not matched to a gene; V was cut back by 7 bases and J by 2 bases. This sample comprised CD4+ T cells from blood, obtained at baseline. The source of this sequence is a human donor with classical Hodgkin lymphoma. The chain uses TRBV6-5 and TRBJ2-1; 8 bases are shared with TRBD2. CDR3: CASKRREAYNEQFF. CDR3 sequence (DNA): TGTGCCAGCAAACGGCGGGAGGCCTACAATGAGCAGTTCTTC.